This T cell receptor (beta chain) was profiled in a study of T-cell memory formation after mild COVID-19. The overall study: Clustering of TCRs was largely donor specific.

As regards this clonotype: Its antigen is unidentified.

Study-level findings and limits: Some SARS-CoV-2-responding clones were already detected in memory before infection. Contracting CD4+ clones sat mainly in CM and EM; CD8+ in EMRA.

CDR1 is GTSNPN and CDR2 is SVGIG in the germline V gene (reference sequence). The CDR3 is 14 residues long. The V segment lost 5 bases and the J segment 14 bases; nucleotides outside the gene matches: 10. TCR alpha and TCR beta cDNA libraries carrying sample barcodes and UMIs came from 5'RACE with constant-segment primers. TCRdb independently ran MiXCR on the 5' RACE reads; one entry per CDR3 protein. The data hold some 43,000 distinct CDR3 sequences, with 5.5% to 7% observed a single time. The clonotype originates from an adult who had mild COVID-19 (a few samples of this study predate the infection). Cell type and time point are not known. The chain uses TRBV30 and TRBJ2-1; TRBD2 agrees at 15 bases. Sequencing was performed on PBMCs or a T cell subset sorted from them (not recorded which). The CDR3 sequence: CAWGGLAGGGTEFF. In nucleotides, the CDR3 is TGTGCCTGGGGGGGACTAGCGGGAGGAGGTACGGAGTTCTTC.